This T cell receptor (beta chain) was observed in a study of memory CD4+ T cells and cytomegalovirus serostatus. Looking at the study overall: This sample comes from healthy Belgian adults, under 10 CMV seropositive, around 26 seronegative.

Per the authors' pipeline: Out-of-frame sequences were removed, leaving roughly 2,200,000 distinct TCRbeta sequences. Generated by immunoSEQ multiplex PCR, the TCRdb table keeps only in-frame clones and is missing some. V and J calls and clone size are as listed in that table; D and trimming were resolved from the DNA. Here the sample spans under 55,000 clones, about 80% being singletons. Germline CDR1 SGDLS, CDR2 YYNGEE. The CDR3 is made up of 15 amino acids. Trimming shortened V by 0 bases and J by 7 bases, and 13 bases separated the two germline ends. The sort gate was single viable CD3+CD4+CD8-CD45RO+ cells for memory CD4+ T cells. Serum IgG to CMV pp150, pp28, p38 and p52 defined serostatus.

The TCR was taken from an adult in good health and CMV-seropositive. Material for sequencing was memory CD4+ T cells from blood. V usage is TRBV9 and J usage is TRBJ2-2, with D tentatively TRBD2 (5 bases). The CDR3 sequence is CASSVASLGGGELFF. In nucleotides, the CDR3 is TGTGCCAGCAGCGTAGCTAGCCTAGGCGGCGGGGAGCTGTTTTTT.